This T cell receptor beta chain emerged from a study of blood T cell repertoires in COVID-19. The data were produced by immunoSEQ multiplex PCR, yet TCRdb's version contains in-frame clones alone and is incomplete. This table holds approximately 25,000 clones, around nine tenths found once. The CDR3 sequence is 16 residues long. Germline loops: CDR1 MNHNY, CDR2 SVGAGI (reference sequence). The V and J ends lost 2 bases and 9 bases, in that order; junction bases with no gene match: 7. The chain couples TRBV6-6 to TRBJ2-1, with TRBD2 matching 13 bases. Input material: peripheral blood. This TCR derives from a human donor with active COVID-19. The donor label of this sample is uncertain. The CDR3 DNA reads TGTGCCAGCAGTTACGGGAGCGGACTAGCGGGAGTTGAGCAGTTCTTC. This gives the protein CASSYGSGLAGVEQFF.